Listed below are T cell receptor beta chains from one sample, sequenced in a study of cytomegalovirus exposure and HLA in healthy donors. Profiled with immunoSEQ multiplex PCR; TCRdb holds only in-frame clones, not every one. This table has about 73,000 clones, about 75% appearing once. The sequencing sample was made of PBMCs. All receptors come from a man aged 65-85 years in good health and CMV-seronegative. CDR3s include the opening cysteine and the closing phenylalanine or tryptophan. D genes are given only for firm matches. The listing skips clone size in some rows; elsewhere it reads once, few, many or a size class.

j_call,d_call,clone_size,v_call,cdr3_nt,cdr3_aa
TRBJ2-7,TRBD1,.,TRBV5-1,TGCGCCAGCAGCTTGGCCCCGGGACAGGGGAAAGGCTACGAGCAGTACTTC,CASSLAPGQGKGYEQYF
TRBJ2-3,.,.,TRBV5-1,TGCGCCAGCAGCAATGGGCGAGTGAGCACAGATACGCAGTATTTT,CASSNGRVSTDTQYF
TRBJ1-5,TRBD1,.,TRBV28,TGTGCCAGCACCGTAACAGGGGGGAGTTCGTCCCAGCATTTT,CASTVTGGSSSQHF
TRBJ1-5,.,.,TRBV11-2,TGTGCCAGCAGCCTCTTTAGTAGCAATCAGCCCCAGCATTTT,CASSLFSSNQPQHF
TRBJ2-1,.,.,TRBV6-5,TGTGCCAGCAGTTATCGGGGGAATGAGCAGTTCTTC,CASSYRGNEQFF
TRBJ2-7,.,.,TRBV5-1,TGCGCCAGCAGCTTAGGGGCAGGGGTCGGATACGAGCAGTACTTC,CASSLGAGVGYEQYF
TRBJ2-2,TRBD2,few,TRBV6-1,TGTGCCAGCAGTGAAACCGGGACTAGCGGGCACACCGGGGAGCTGTTTTTT,CASSETGTSGHTGELFF
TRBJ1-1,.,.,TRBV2,TGTGCCAGCAGTGAACAGGGTTCAATGAACACTGAAGCTTTCTTT,CASSEQGSMNTEAFF
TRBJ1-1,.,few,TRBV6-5,TGTGCCAGCAGTCCGACCGGGACTTCGAGTACTGAAGCTTTCTTT,CASSPTGTSSTEAFF
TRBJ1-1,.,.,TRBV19,TGTGCCAGTAGTACAGGTTTATCCACTGAAGCTTTCTTT,CASSTGLSTEAFF
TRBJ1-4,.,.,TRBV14,TGTGCCAGCAGCCAAGGACATCACTTTCCGACAGGTAGCAATGAAAAACTGTTTTTT,CASSQGHHFPTGSNEKLFF
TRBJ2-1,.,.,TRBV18,TGTGCCAGCTCGTCAGAAAGAGGGAGCTCCTACAATGAGCAGTTCTTC,CASSSERGSSYNEQFF
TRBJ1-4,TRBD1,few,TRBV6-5,TGTGCCAGCAGTTACTCGCCGGGACAGGACCAAAAACTGTTTTTT,CASSYSPGQDQKLFF
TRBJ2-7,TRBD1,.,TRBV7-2,TGTGCCAGCAGCTTCGATGGGGGTACAGGGGGGAGGTTCTCCTACGAGCAGTACTTC,CASSFDGGTGGRFSYEQYF
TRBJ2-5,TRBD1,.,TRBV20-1,TGCAGTGCCGAGGGGGCGGAGACCCAGTACTTC,CSAEGAETQYF
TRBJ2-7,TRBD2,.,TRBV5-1,TGCGCCAGCAGATCCGGGACTAGCGACTCCTACGAGCAGTACTTC,CASRSGTSDSYEQYF
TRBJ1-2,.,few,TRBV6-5,TGTGCCAGCAGTTACTCCAGGGGTCTGGGTGGCTACACCTTC,CASSYSRGLGGYTF
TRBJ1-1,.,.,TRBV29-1,TGCAGCGCCCCCATCAGGGGACGAGGTGCTTTCTTT,CSAPIRGRGAFF
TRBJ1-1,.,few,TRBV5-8,TGTGCCAGCTCAGCTTGGGGGGGCAGTTCGAACACTGAAGCTTTCTTT,CASSAWGGSSNTEAFF
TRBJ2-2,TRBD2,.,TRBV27,TGTGCCAGCAGTTCACCCCGGGGGGGGACCGGGAACACCGGGGAGCTGTTTTTT,CASSSPRGGTGNTGELFF
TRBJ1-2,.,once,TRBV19,TGTGCCAGTAGTATTAATCAGGGGCTCGCGTATGGCTACACCTTC,CASSINQGLAYGYTF
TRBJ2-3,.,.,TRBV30,TGTGCCTGGAAAGAGGGGGGGGTCACAGATACGCAGTATTTT,CAWKEGGVTDTQYF
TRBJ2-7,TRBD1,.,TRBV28,TGTGCCAGCAGTCCCCACGGGACAGGATTTACCTACGAGCAGTACTTC,CASSPHGTGFTYEQYF
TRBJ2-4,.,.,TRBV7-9,TGTGCCAGCAGCTTAAATCCGGGGATAGCCAAAAACATTCAGTACTTC,CASSLNPGIAKNIQYF
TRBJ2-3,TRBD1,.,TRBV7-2,TGTGCCAGCAGCCAGAATGGACAGGGCCAAGATACGCAGTATTTT,CASSQNGQGQDTQYF
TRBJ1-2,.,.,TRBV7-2,TGTGCCAGCACCAACGGGGGGCGCTTCTATGGCTACACCTTC,CASTNGGRFYGYTF